The 11 T cell receptor beta chains presented below share a single source sample, sequenced in a study of blood T cell repertoires in COVID-19. The data were produced by immunoSEQ multiplex PCR, yet TCRdb's version contains in-frame clones alone and is incomplete. The table lists over 50,000 clones, more than 70% of them singletons. Input material: peripheral blood. The receptors come from a man between 60 and 75 years old with COVID-19, enrolled during active disease.

V and J are TRBV10-3 and TRBJ1-2, with TRBD1 identical over 7 bases. The CDR3 length is 17 residues. Losses at the gene ends were 0 bases for V and 6 bases for J; bases not matched to a gene: 13. Germline CDR1 ENHRY, CDR2 SYGVKD. DNA of the CDR3: TGTGCCATCAGTGAGTCAGGGGCTTCAGAAGGGGGCGATGGCTACACCTTC. It translates to CAISESGASEGGDGYTF.

Here the CDR3 DNA reads TGTGCCAGCAGTGAGGCAGTGAACACTGAAGCTTTCTTT. It yields the protein CASSEAVNTEAFF. The rearrangement joins TRBV6-4 to TRBJ1-1; no reliable D call. The CDR3 has 13 residues. V lost 3 bases, J lost 0 bases, and 5 bases lay in between. Looked up from germline, CDR1 is MRHNA and CDR2 is SNTAGT.

The chain joins TRBV5-1 to TRBJ2-6; D may be TRBD1 (6 bases). The germline gives CDR1 SGHRS, CDR2 YFSETQ. V lost 7 bases, J lost 4 bases, and 18 bases lay in between. The CDR3 runs to 16 residues. For the CDR3, the DNA is TGCGCCAGCGGACGCTCGACAGGACCCGGGGCCAACGTCCTGACTTTC. Translation: CASGRSTGPGANVLTF.

The chain is built from TRBV9 and TRBJ1-1; no clear D gene. The CDR3 covers 12 residues. Germline V lookup: CDR1 SGDLS, CDR2 YYNGEE. V was shortened by 5 bases and J by 4 bases, with 9 bases between the two germline ends. CDR3 sequence: CASSDHGTEAFF. CDR3 coding DNA: TGTGCCAGCAGTGATCACGGCACTGAAGCTTTCTTT.

The chain joins TRBV1 to TRBJ1-5. TRBV1 has pseudogene status. The CDR3 is made up of 16 amino acids. The CDR3 loop is CTSSHSGAVGEQPQHF. The CDR3 DNA follows: TGCACCAGCAGCCATAGTGGCGCTGTCGGAGAACAGCCCCAGCATTTT.

This chain links TRBV5-1 with TRBJ2-5, with D possibly TRBD2 on 5 matching bases. CDR3 size: 16 residues. The V gene's germline CDR1 is SGHRS and CDR2 YFSETQ. Trimming pared 3 bases from V and 1 base from J, leaving 16 bases between. CDR3 sequence: CASSWAGSRLQETQYF. DNA of the CDR3: TGCGCCAGCAGCTGGGCGGGTAGCAGACTCCAAGAGACCCAGTACTTC.

The chain recombines TRBV19 with TRBJ2-1, with 9 bases lining up with TRBD2. V was pared by 4 bases and J by 5 bases, with 6 bases of the junction left unmatched. CDR3 length: 15 residues. The germline CDR1 and CDR2 sequences are LNHDA and SQIVND (reference sequence). Written as DNA, the CDR3 is TGTGCCAGTAGTAACGCGGGAGGGCCCGACAATGAGCAGTTCTTC. Its protein is CASSNAGGPDNEQFF.

V usage is TRBV5-5 and J usage is TRBJ1-6; 10 bases are shared with TRBD1. CDR1 and CDR2 (germline): SGHKS, YYEKEE (reference sequence). With 8 bases clipped from V and 14 bases from J, the junction kept 10 bases outside the gene matches. The CDR3 is made up of 13 amino acids. CDR3 sequence (DNA): TGTGCCAGAAGGGACAGGGGCGCGGGTTCCCTCCACTTT. Translating it yields CARRDRGAGSLHF. The full variable domain, in which reference TRBV5-5 and TRBJ1-6 provide the parts outside the CDR3, is DAGVTQSPTHLIKTRGQQVTLRCSPISGHKSVSWYQQVLGQGPQFIFQYYEKEERGRGNFPDRFSARQFPNYSSELNVNALLLGDSALYLCARRDRGAGSLHFGNGTRLTVT.

The chain uses TRBV13 and TRBJ1-6; the match to TRBD1 covers 10 bases. With V trimmed by 7 bases and J by 6 bases, 15 bases remained unmatched. This CDR3 is built from 18 residues. Germline values: CDR1 PRHDT, CDR2 FYEKMQ (reference sequence). CDR3 protein: CASNTKDRGNIGNSPLHF. The CDR3 coding sequence is TGTGCCAGCAATACTAAGGACAGGGGGAATATTGGTAATTCACCCCTCCACTTT.

The gene calls are TRBV19 and TRBJ2-3; D not certain. CDR1 LNHDA and CDR2 SQIVND come from the germline V gene (reference sequence). The CDR3 runs 14 residues. Trimming left V 5 bases short and J 2 bases short, with 11 bases between. Here the CDR3 DNA reads TGTGCCAGTAGTGTTCAGTACCTCACAGATACGCAGTATTTT. As protein: CASSVQYLTDTQYF.

The chain is built from TRBV28 and TRBJ2-3, with TRBD1 matching 9 bases. CDR1 is MDHEN and CDR2 is SYDVKM in the germline V gene. The CDR3 contains 15 residues. The junction had 13 bases not matched to a gene; V was cut back by 11 bases and J by 4 bases. DNA for the CDR3: TGTGCCGAAGCCCCGGGACAGGGTCCTTCAGATACGCAGTATTTT. Its protein product is CAEAPGQGPSDTQYF.